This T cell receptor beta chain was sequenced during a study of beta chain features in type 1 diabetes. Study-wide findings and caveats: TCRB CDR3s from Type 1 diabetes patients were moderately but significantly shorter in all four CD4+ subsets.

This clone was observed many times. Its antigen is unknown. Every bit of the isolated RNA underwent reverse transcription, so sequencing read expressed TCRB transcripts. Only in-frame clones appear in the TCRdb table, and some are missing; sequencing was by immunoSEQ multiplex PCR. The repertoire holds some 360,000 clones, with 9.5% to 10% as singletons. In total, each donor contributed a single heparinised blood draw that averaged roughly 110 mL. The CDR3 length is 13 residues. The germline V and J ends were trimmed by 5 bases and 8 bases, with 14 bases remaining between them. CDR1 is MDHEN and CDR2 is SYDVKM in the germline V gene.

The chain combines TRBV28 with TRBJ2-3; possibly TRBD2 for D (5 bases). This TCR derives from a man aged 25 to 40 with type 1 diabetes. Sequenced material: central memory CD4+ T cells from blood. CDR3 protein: CASSQRSSGTQYF. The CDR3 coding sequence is TGTGCCAGCAGTCAGCGGTCCTCGGGTACGCAGTATTTT.